The 9 T cell receptor beta chains below were found in one sample sequenced in a study of beta chain features in type 1 diabetes. The study's findings and limits: TCRB CDR3s from Type 1 diabetes patients were moderately but significantly shorter in all four CD4+ subsets.

The authors reverse transcribed all of the isolated RNA, so sequencing captured expressed TCRB transcripts. Sequenced by immunoSEQ multiplex PCR; TCRdb stores in-frame clones only, minus some. Here the sample spans a few hundred thousand clones, approximately 15% being singletons. These receptors lack a known antigen. Sequencing was performed on naive CD4+ T cells from blood. The receptors stem from a man younger than 45 with type 1 diabetes.

V gene TRBV18 combines with J gene TRBJ1-1; D perhaps matches TRBD1 (5 bases). Germline V gene lookup returns CDR1 KGHSH and CDR2 LQKENI. The CDR3 contains 12 residues. Trimming took off 4 bases at V and 4 bases at J, with 7 bases between the two ends. The CDR3: CASSQGRTEAFF. The CDR3 DNA is TGTGCCAGCTCACAGGGGCGCACTGAAGCTTTCTTT.

This clone occurred a few times. The rearrangement joins TRBV9 to TRBJ2-4; weak D call: TRBD1 (6 bases). Germline assignment: CDR1 SGDLS and CDR2 YYNGEE. The CDR3 has 16 amino acids. With 0 bases removed from V and 6 bases from J, the gap between germline ends came to 16 bases. Here the CDR3 DNA reads TGTGCCAGCAGCGTAGCTGGGCAGGGGCTGGGAAACATTCAGTACTTC. It codes for CASSVAGQGLGNIQYF.

This clone was counted only a few times. The chain recombines TRBV10-2 with TRBJ2-3; TRBD2 might be the D (6 bases). In germline, CDR1 is WSHSY, CDR2 SAAADI. The ends were cut back, 0 bases at V and 4 bases at J, with 17 bases in the middle. CDR3 length: 17 amino acids. The CDR3 DNA reads TGCGCCAGCAGTGAGTCGAAAGGGGTTGCGGGATCAGATACGCAGTATTTT. Translating it yields CASSESKGVAGSDTQYF.

This clone occurred a few times. The CDR3 protein is CASSSGQHNEQFF. The CDR3 DNA sequence: TGTGCCAGCAGCTCGGGACAGCACAATGAGCAGTTCTTC. The rearrangement links TRBV7-3 to TRBJ2-1; 7 positions match TRBD1. Looked up from germline, CDR1 is SGHTA and CDR2 is FQGTGA. The trim removed 4 bases at V and 5 bases at J, leaving 2 bases unmatched. The CDR3 contains 13 residues.

Worth noting for this clone: The sample carries other DNA sequences with the same CDR3. This chain connects TRBV7-2 to TRBJ1-2; TRBD1 matches at 7 bases. Germline V CDR1 and CDR2: SGHTA, FQGNSA. This CDR3 has 12 residues. The V segment lost 4 bases and the J segment 5 bases; nucleotides outside the gene matches: 1. CDR3 residues: CASSSQGYGYTF. CDR3 coding DNA: TGTGCCAGCAGCTCACAGGGGTATGGCTACACCTTC.

This clone was observed a handful of times. The V gene is TRBV25-1, the J gene TRBJ2-3; 12 nucleotides agree with TRBD2. In germline, CDR1 is MGHDK, CDR2 SYGVNS. The junction had 3 bases not matched to a gene; V was cut back by 2 bases and J by 6 bases. CDR3 size: 15 residues. The CDR3 bases are TGTGCCAGCAGTGAAACTAGCGGGAGGTGGGATACGCAGTATTTT. Encoded protein: CASSETSGRWDTQYF.

This clone was counted between two and nine times. This rearrangement joins TRBV18 to TRBJ2-5; 14 nucleotides match TRBD2. This CDR3 has 16 residues. J was trimmed by 3 bases and V by 4 bases; bases with no gene match: 4. Germline assignment: CDR1 KGHSH and CDR2 LQKENI. CDR3 amino acids: CASSRKTSGREETQYF. The DNA of the CDR3 is TGTGCCAGCTCACGAAAGACTAGCGGGAGGGAAGAGACCCAGTACTTC.

This clone occurred a few times. The chain recombines TRBV30 with TRBJ2-5; D gene ambiguous. The V gene's germline CDR1 is GTSNPN and CDR2 SVGIG (reference sequence). The CDR3 contains 12 residues. The V gene lost 5 bases and the J gene lost 2 bases, with 9 bases spanning the gap. As DNA, the CDR3 is TGTGCCTGGCGTAGAGTTCAAGAGACCCAGTACTTC. Its translation: CAWRRVQETQYF.

This clone was detected a few times. This chain connects TRBV28 to TRBJ2-5; 7 bases agree with TRBD1. Trimming took 5 bases from V and 3 from J; bases not matched to a gene: 15. The CDR3 sequence is 17 residues long. Germline-derived CDR1 and CDR2 are MDHEN and SYDVKM. For the CDR3, the DNA is TGTGCCAGCAGTCCTCGACTGTTTCCCGGGACAGAAGAGACCCAGTACTTC. Residues: CASSPRLFPGTEETQYF.